This is a list of T cell receptor beta chains from one sample in a study of blood T cell repertoires in COVID-19. The method was immunoSEQ multiplex PCR; TCRdb's version includes in-frame clones alone and lacks a portion of them. The sample lists tens of thousands of clones, more than 75% occurring once. Source material: peripheral blood. These receptor sequences come from a woman older than 75 with acute or convalescent COVID-19. Each CDR3 is given with its conserved first and last residue. Fields, in order: V gene, D gene, clone size, J gene, CDR3 DNA, CDR3 protein. D genes are given only for firm matches. Size is omitted from some rows. Given values are once, few, many or a class for expanded clones.

>TRBV2|TRBD2|-|TRBJ2-3
TGTGCCAGCAGTCCCGGACTAGCGGGAGGGGATACGCAGTATTTT
CASSPGLAGGDTQYF
>TRBV6-5|TRBD1|-|TRBJ2-2
TGTGCCAGCAGGGGGACAGGGGCCACCGGGGAGCTGTTTTTT
CASRGTGATGELFF
>TRBV2|-|-|TRBJ1-1
TGTGCCAGCAGTGAAGGAAACCGGGACACCGAAGCTTTCTTT
CASSEGNRDTEAFF
>TRBV7-8|TRBD2|-|TRBJ2-3
TGTGCCAGCAGCTTTGGGACTAGCGGGTCCACAGATACGCAGTATTTT
CASSFGTSGSTDTQYF
>TRBV3-1/TRBV3-2|-|-|TRBJ1-2
TGTGCCAGCAGCCAAGAACAGGGACCATACTATGGCTACACCTTC
CASSQEQGPYYGYTF
>TRBV15|-|-|TRBJ2-2
TGTGCCACCAGCAGAGATACAGGGACCGGGGAGCTGTTTTTT
CATSRDTGTGELFF
>TRBV7-2|-|-|TRBJ2-5
TGTGCCAGCAGCTTAGATGGGACTCAGGAAGAGACCCAGTACTTC
CASSLDGTQEETQYF
>TRBV2|TRBD1|-|TRBJ2-2
TGTGCCAGCAAAATGGACAGGGCAGCCACCGGGGAGCTGTTTTTT
CASKMDRAATGELFF
>TRBV13|TRBD1|-|TRBJ1-1
TGTGCCAGCAGCTTAGTTCGGCGACAGGGGCGGACTGAAGCTTTCTTT
CASSLVRRQGRTEAFF
>TRBV5-4|TRBD2|many|TRBJ2-5
TGTGCCAGCAGCTCCTCTACCAGACTAGCGGGAGGGTCAGAGACCCAGTACTTC
CASSSSTRLAGGSETQYF
>TRBV12-5|-|-|TRBJ1-1
TGTGCTAGTGGTTTGGTATCCTCCGGGGGCACTGAAGCTTTCTTT
CASGLVSSGGTEAFF
>TRBV25-1|TRBD1|-|TRBJ1-2
TGTGCCAGCACTCCCAGGGGGCGTGCGGGCTACACCTTC
CASTPRGRAGYTF
>TRBV4-1|TRBD1|medium-sized|TRBJ2-5
TGCGCCAGCAGGTCCCGACAGGGGGCTTTAGAGACCCAGTACTTC
CASRSRQGALETQYF
>TRBV5-1|TRBD1|once|TRBJ1-6
TGCGCCAGCAGCCAACGGACAGGGGACAATTCACCCCTCCACTTT
CASSQRTGDNSPLHF
>TRBV27|TRBD1|-|TRBJ1-1
TGTGCCAGCACTCCTCTCCGTACAGGGGGGAACACTGAAGCTTTCTTT
CASTPLRTGGNTEAFF
>TRBV13|-|once|TRBJ2-7
TGTGCCAGCAGCTTAGTCGGGCGGGATGGGTCCTACGAGCAGTACTTC
CASSLVGRDGSYEQYF
>TRBV5-1|TRBD2|-|TRBJ2-2
TGCGCCAGCAGCCCTCGGACTAGCGGGGGGTCCACCGGGGAGCTGTTTTTT
CASSPRTSGGSTGELFF
>TRBV19|-|-|TRBJ1-5
TGTGCCAGTAGTATAGAGGCGGGGAATCAGCCCCAGCATTTT
CASSIEAGNQPQHF
>TRBV20-1|-|-|TRBJ2-5
TGCAGTGCTAGTGAACTCCAAGAGACCCAGTACTTC
CSASELQETQYF
>TRBV3-1/TRBV3-2|-|-|TRBJ2-3
TGTGCCAGCAGCTCCCGGGACTCGCCAGTGGTAGATACGCAGTATTTT
CASSSRDSPVVDTQYF
>TRBV2|-|-|TRBJ1-2
TGTGCCAGCAGTGGGGGAGAAAACTATGGCTACACCTTC
CASSGGENYGYTF
>TRBV2|-|-|TRBJ1-5
TGTGCCAGCAGCGTTCGACAGAATCAGCCCCAGCATTTT
CASSVRQNQPQHF
>TRBV12-3/TRBV12-4|-|-|TRBJ1-2
TGTGCCAGCTCCCCCCAGGGATCTTATGGCTACACCTTC
CASSPQGSYGYTF
>TRBV6-5|TRBD2|-|TRBJ2-7
TGTGCCAGCAGCTCCCAAGGCGGGGGGTTCTACGAGCAGTACTTC
CASSSQGGGFYEQYF
>TRBV5-1|TRBD2|-|TRBJ2-5
TGCGCCAGCAGCCTACTAGCGGGGGAAGAGACCCAGTACTTC
CASSLLAGEETQYF
>TRBV27|-|-|TRBJ2-7
TGTGCCAGCAGTCCTCGGGGGAAGTCCTACGAGCAGTACTTC
CASSPRGKSYEQYF
>TRBV15|TRBD2|-|TRBJ2-1
TGTGCCACCAGCCTGCCTCTGGGAGGGCCGGCCAATGAGCAGTTCTTC
CATSLPLGGPANEQFF
>TRBV3-1/TRBV3-2|-|-|TRBJ1-2
TGTGCCAGCAGCCAAGTGCCCCAGATAGGAGCTAACTATGGCTACACCTTC
CASSQVPQIGANYGYTF
>TRBV19|-|-|TRBJ2-7
TGTGCCAGTAGTATAAAGCGGAACTCCTACGAGCAGTACTTC
CASSIKRNSYEQYF
>TRBV3-1/TRBV3-2|-|-|TRBJ1-2
TGTGCCAGCAGCCAAGAGAGAGCTAACTATGGCTACACCTTC
CASSQERANYGYTF
>TRBV4-1|TRBD1|-|TRBJ1-5
TGCGCCAGCAGCCCGGGACAGGGGAGACAGCCCCAGCATTTT
CASSPGQGRQPQHF
>TRBV6-6|-|-|TRBJ1-2
TGTGCCAGCAGTAAAGACACCGGTTATGTATATGGCTACACCTTC
CASSKDTGYVYGYTF
>TRBV7-2|TRBD2|-|TRBJ2-4
TGTGCCAGCAGCTTCGCGGGAGTGAGGGACATTCAGTACTTC
CASSFAGVRDIQYF
>TRBV2|-|once|TRBJ1-2
TGTGCCAGCAGTCCGTCCCGCGGCTATGGCTACACCTTC
CASSPSRGYGYTF
>TRBV18|TRBD1|-|TRBJ2-1
TGTGCCAGCTCACCATCGGCCCCAGGGACAGGGTCCCACAATGAGCAGTTCTTC
CASSPSAPGTGSHNEQFF
>TRBV6-6|-|-|TRBJ1-2
TGTGCCAGCAGTTACCGGGACTATGGCTACACCTTC
CASSYRDYGYTF
>TRBV3-1/TRBV3-2|TRBD1|-|TRBJ1-6
TGTGCCAGCAGATACACAGGGGCCGTGAATTCACCCCTCCACTTT
CASRYTGAVNSPLHF
>TRBV7-9|-|-|TRBJ1-2
TGTGCCAGCAGCACCCGGTATGGCTACACCTTC
CASSTRYGYTF
>TRBV19|TRBD2|-|TRBJ2-3
TGTGCCAGTAGTATGGCGGGGGGAACAGATACGCAGTATTTT
CASSMAGGTDTQYF